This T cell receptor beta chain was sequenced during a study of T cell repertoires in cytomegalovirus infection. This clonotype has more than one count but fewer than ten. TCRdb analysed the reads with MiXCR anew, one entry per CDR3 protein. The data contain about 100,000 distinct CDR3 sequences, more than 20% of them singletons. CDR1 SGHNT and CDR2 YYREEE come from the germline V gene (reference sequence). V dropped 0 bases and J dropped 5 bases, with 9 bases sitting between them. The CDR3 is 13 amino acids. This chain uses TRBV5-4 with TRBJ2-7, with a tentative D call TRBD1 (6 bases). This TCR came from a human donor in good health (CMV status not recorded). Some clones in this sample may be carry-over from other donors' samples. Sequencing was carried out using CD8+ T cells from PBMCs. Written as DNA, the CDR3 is TGTGCCAGCAGCTTGGGTCAGGGGAACGAGCAGTACTTC. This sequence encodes CASSLGQGNEQYF.